What follows describes a single T cell receptor beta chain. It is unclear where the CDR3 begins or ends on the DNA, so no DNA is shown, and the CDR3 is as TCRdb lists it. With TRAV- and TRBV-specific primers, first-strand cDNA was made, covering the alpha and beta chains. The authors amplified TCRs for approximately 18 PCR cycles with a constant-region primer and a V-primer adapter. TCRdb re-called the reads through MiXCR, storing one row per CDR3 protein. This table has 95,000 to 100,000 distinct CDR3 sequences, about 20% appearing once. Described time point: after trial treatment. Treatment of the sample: LDRT plus nivolumab, ipilimumab, low-dose cyclophosphamide and aspirin (RACIN trial). The V gene's germline CDR1 is SGHRS and CDR2 YFSETQ. The CDR3 comprises 18 residues, both ends counted. This sample was included in a study of low-dose radiotherapy and immunotherapy resistance in tumors.

The source is a male donor with prostate cancer. Sequencing used PBMCs, obtained after low-dose radiotherapy plus immunotherapy. The J gene is TRBJ1-4, the V gene TRBV5-1; the table's D call of TRBD1 was not tested on the DNA. The chain's CDR3 is CASSRWGDRDTNEKLFFF.